This TCR beta chain was obtained from a study of Graves' ophthalmopathy and Graves' hyperthyroidism. For the study at large: A follow-up of 18 months without ophthalmopathy meant that hyperthyroidism was stable.

Study-wide findings and caveats: A 13-signature model separated ophthalmopathy from stable hyperthyroidism, reaching 85% to 90% sensitivity and around 83% specificity cross-validated.

Germline V CDR1 and CDR2: GTSNPN, SVGIG (reference sequence). V shed 0 bases, J shed 1 base, and the junction held 9 bases outside the gene matches. This CDR3 comprises 17 residues. About this clonotype itself: The target antigen is unknown.

Exclusion covered patients with other autoimmune diseases or uncontrolled infections (as well as pregnancy or lactation). Amplification from RNA transcripts yielded the TCR beta CDR3 regions. The library came from an HTBI-primed first-round RT-PCR and a second-round multiplex PCR. One entry per CDR3 protein, called by TCRdb with MiXCR from the multiplex PCR reads. The profile shows a few hundred thousand distinct CDR3 sequences, about two fifths of them singletons. The sample comprised peripheral blood or thyroid tissue (not recorded which). The chain is built from TRBV30 and TRBJ2-7; 10 bases line up with TRBD2. This TCR came from an adult man with Graves' hyperthyroidism. CDR3 sequence: CAWSVRSSGRESYEQYF. CDR3 DNA sequence: TGTGCCTGGAGTGTAAGGTCTAGCGGGAGAGAGTCCTACGAGCAGTACTTC.